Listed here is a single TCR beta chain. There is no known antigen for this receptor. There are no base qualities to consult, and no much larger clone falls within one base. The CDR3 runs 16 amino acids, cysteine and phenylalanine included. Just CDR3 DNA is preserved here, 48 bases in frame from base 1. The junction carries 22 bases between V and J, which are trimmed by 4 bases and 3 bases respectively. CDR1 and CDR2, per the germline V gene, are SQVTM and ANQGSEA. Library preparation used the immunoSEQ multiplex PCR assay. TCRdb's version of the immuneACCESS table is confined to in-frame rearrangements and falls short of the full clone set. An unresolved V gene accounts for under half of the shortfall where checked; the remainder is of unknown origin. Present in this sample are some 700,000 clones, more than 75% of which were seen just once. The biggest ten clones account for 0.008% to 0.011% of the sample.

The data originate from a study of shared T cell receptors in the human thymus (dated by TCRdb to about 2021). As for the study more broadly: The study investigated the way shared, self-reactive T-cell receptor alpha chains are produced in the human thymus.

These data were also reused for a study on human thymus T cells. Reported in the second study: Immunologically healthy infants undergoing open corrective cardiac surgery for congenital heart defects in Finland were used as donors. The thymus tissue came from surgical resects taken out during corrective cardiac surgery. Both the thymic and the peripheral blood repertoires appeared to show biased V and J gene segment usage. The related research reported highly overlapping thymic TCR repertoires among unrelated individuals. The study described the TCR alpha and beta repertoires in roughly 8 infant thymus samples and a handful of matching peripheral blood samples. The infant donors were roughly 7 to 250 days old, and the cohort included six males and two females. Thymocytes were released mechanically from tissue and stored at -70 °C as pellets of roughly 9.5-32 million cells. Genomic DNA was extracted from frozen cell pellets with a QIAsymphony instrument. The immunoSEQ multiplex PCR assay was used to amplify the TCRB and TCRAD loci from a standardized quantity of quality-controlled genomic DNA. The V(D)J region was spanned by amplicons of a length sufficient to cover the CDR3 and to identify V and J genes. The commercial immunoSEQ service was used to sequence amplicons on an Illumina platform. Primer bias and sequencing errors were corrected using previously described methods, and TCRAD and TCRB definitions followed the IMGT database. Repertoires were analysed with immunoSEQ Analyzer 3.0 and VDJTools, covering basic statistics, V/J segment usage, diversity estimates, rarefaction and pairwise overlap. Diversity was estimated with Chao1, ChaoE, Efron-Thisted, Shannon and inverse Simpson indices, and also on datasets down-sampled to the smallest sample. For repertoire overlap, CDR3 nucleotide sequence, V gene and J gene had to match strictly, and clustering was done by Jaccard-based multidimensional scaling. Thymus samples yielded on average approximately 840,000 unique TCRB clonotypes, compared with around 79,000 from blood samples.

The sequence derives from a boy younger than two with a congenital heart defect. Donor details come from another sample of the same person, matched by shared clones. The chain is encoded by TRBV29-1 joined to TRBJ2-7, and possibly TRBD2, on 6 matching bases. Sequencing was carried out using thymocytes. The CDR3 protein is CSVVSCGRERCYEQYF. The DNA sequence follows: TGCAGCGTTGTCTCGTGCGGGCGGGAACGCTGCTACGAGCAGTACTTC.